A single T cell receptor beta chain is shown here with its context. Its matching antigen is unknown. The sample belongs to a study of T cells after yellow fever vaccination. By 5'RACE template switching, TCR cDNA was produced, with a universal primer site and UMIs added in the process. One entry per CDR3 protein results from TCRdb running MiXCR on the 5' RACE reads. In the table there are fewer than 650,000 distinct CDR3 sequences, about a fifth of which are singletons. This CDR3 is 14 amino acids long. V was shortened by 2 bases and J by 7 bases, with 14 bases between the two germline ends. Germline-derived CDR1 and CDR2 are KGHSH and LQKENI. General study findings and limits: Post-booster reappearance was seen for most primary-vaccination clones (around 96% CD4, 85% to 90% CD8).

The sequence derives from a man between 18 and 29 years old who received the YFV17D yellow fever vaccine. The input for sequencing was PBMCs, taken about 21 days after the first yellow fever vaccination. The chain carries TRBV18 and TRBJ2-5; D might be TRBD2 (5 bases). Written as DNA, the CDR3 is TGTGCCAGCTCACCAGGGCCAGCGGAAGGGACCCAGTACTTC. Its translation is CASSPGPAEGTQYF.